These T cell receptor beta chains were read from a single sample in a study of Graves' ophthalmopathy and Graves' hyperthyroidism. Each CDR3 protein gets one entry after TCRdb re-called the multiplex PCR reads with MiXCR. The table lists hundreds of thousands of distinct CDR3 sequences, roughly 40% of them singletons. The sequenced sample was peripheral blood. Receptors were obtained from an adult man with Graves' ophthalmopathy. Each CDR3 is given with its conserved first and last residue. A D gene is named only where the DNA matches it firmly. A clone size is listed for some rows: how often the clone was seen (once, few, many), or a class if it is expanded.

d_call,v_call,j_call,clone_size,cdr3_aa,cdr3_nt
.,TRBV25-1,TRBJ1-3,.,CASVAEGGTSGNTIYF,TGTGCCAGCGTGGCCGAGGGGGGCACCTCTGGAAACACCATATATTTT
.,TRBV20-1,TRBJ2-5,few,CSAPVRGETQYF,TGCAGTGCTCCAGTCCGGGGGGAGACCCAGTACTTC
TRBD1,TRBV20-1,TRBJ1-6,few,CSAINRGHGGSPLHF,TGCAGTGCCATAAACAGGGGGCATGGGGGTTCACCCCTCCACTTT
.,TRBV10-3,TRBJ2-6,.,CASSLRGVPGANVLTF,TGTGCCAGCAGTTTAAGGGGGGTCCCCGGGGCCAACGTCCTGACTTTC
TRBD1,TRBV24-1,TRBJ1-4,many,CATSGTGTGDGKLFF,TGTGCCACCAGTGGAACCGGGACAGGGGACGGAAAACTGTTTTTT
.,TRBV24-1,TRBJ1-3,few,CATSGSDGGNTIYF,TGTGCCACCAGTGGATCGGACGGAGGAAACACCATATATTTT
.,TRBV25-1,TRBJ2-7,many,CASRDNSYEQYF,TGTGCCAGCAGGGACAATTCCTACGAGCAGTACTTC
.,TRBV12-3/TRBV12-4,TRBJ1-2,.,CASSPRDLGGYTF,TGTGCCAGCAGTCCTAGGGACCTCGGAGGCTACACCTTC
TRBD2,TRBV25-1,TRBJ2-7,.,CASSDSAGGGSYEQYF,TGTGCCAGCAGTGATAGTGCCGGGGGGGGCTCCTACGAGCAGTACTTC
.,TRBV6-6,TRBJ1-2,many,CAGKGANYGYTF,TGTGCGGGGAAGGGGGCTAACTATGGCTACACCTTC
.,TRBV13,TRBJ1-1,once,CASSWGTSTEAFF,TGTGCCAGCAGCTGGGGGACGAGCACTGAAGCTTTCTTT
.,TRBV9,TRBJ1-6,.,CASSPPLSQPSLHF,TGTGCCAGCTCACCACCGCTTTCGCAACCGTCCCTCCACTTT
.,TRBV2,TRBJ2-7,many,CASSAGYEQYF,TGTGCCAGCAGTGCGGGCTACGAGCAGTACTTC
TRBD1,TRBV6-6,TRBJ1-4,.,CASSNTGGSANEKLFF,TGTGCCAGCAGTAACACAGGGGGCTCAGCTAATGAAAAACTGTTTTTT
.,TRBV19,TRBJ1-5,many,CANPTDSNQPQHF,TGTGCCAACCCGACGGACAGTAATCAGCCCCAGCATTTT
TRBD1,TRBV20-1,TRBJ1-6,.,CSAGPGTGSSPLHF,TGCAGTGCCGGCCCCGGGACAGGAAGTTCACCCCTCCACTTT
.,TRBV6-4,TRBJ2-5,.,CASSLPGLQETPYF,TGTGCCAGCAGTTTACCGGGGCTTCAAGAGACCCCGTACTTC
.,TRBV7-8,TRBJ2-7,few,CASSPAPGAYEQYF,TGTGCCAGCAGCCCCGCTCCGGGGGCCTACGAGCAGTACTTC
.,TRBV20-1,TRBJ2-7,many,CSARRAYYEQYF,TGCAGTGCTAGAAGGGCATACTACGAGCAGTACTTC
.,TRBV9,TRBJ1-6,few,CASSPPTTSPLHF,TGTGCCAGCTCACCACCGACCACTTCACCCCTCCACTTT
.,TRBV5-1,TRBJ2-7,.,CASNGHSPHEQYF,TGCGCCAGCAACGGCCACAGTCCCCACGAGCAGTACTTC
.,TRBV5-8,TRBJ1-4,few,CASSFDVATNEKLFF,TGTGCCAGCAGCTTCGACGTTGCAACTAATGAAAAACTGTTTTTT
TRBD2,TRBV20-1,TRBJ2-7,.,CSARDMGLAGGDSYEQYF,TGCAGTGCTAGAGATATGGGACTAGCGGGAGGAGACTCCTACGAGCAGTACTTC
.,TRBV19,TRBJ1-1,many,CASRRTGAMNTEAFF,TGTGCCAGCCGACGTACTGGGGCCATGAACACTGAAGCTTTCTTT
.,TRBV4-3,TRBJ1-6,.,CASSQESVGVLKSPLHF,TGCGCCAGCAGCCAAGAATCTGTGGGGGTTTTAAAATCACCCCTCCACTTT
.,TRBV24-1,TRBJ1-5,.,CASIQGEGPREQPQHF,TGTGCCAGCATTCAGGGTGAGGGGCCGCGGGAACAGCCCCAGCATTTT
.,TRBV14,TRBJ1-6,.,CASSRPVSNNSPLHF,TGTGCCAGCAGCCGCCCAGTCAGCAACAATTCACCCCTCCACTTT
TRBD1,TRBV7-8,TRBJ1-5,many,CASSPGSTGHNQPQHF,TGTGCCAGCAGCCCGGGATCGACAGGGCACAATCAGCCCCAGCATTTT
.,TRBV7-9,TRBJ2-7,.,CASSSHTQMSYEQYF,TGTGCCAGCAGCTCGCACACTCAAATGTCCTACGAGCAGTACTTC
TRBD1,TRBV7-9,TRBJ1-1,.,CASSTGGLSTEAFF,TGTGCCAGCAGCACAGGGGGCTTGAGCACTGAAGCTTTCTTT
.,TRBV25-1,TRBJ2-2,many,CASSVTGNTGELFF,TGTGCCAGCAGTGTGACAGGAAACACCGGGGAGCTGTTTTTT
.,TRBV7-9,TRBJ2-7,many,CASSLAVGGTYEQYF,TGTGCCAGCAGCTTAGCGGTGGGGGGCACGTACGAGCAGTACTTC
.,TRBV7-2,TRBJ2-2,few,CASSLEGSGLSGELFF,TGTGCCAGCAGCTTGGAGGGATCGGGACTTAGCGGGGAGCTGTTTTTT
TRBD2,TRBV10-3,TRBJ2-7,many,CAISEGLAGSYEQYF,TGTGCCATCAGTGAGGGACTAGCGGGATCCTACGAGCAGTACTTC
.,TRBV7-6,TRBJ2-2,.,CASSLSGQGTGELFF,TGTGCCAGCAGCTTATCAGGTCAGGGGACCGGGGAGCTGTTTTTT
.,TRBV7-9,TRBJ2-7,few,CASSLGLRDSYEQYF,TGTGCCAGCAGCTTAGGTCTTCGGGATTCCTACGAGCAGTACTTC
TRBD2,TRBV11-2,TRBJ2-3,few,CASSLMATSDTQYF,TGTGCCAGCAGCTTAATGGCGACTAGCGATACGCAGTATTTT
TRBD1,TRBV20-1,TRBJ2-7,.,CSATDRLSNEQYF,TGCAGTGCTACGGACAGGCTCTCAAACGAGCAGTACTTC
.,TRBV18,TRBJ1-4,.,CASSPPGRRNEKLFF,TGTGCCAGCTCACCACCGGGCAGAAGGAATGAAAAACTGTTTTTT
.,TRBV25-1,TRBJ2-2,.,CASRLQGNTGELFF,TGCGCCAGCAGATTACAGGGTAACACCGGGGAGCTGTTTTTT
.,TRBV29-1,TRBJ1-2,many,CSVELPGVGGYTF,TGCAGCGTTGAATTACCAGGCGTCGGAGGCTACACCTTC
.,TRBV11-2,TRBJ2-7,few,CASSLDLVIGRLSSYEQYF,TGTGCCAGCAGCTTAGATTTGGTGATCGGGCGGTTAAGCTCCTACGAGCAGTACTTC
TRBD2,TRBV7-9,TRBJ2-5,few,CASSSWLAGAGETQYF,TGTGCCAGCAGCTCGTGGCTAGCGGGGGCTGGGGAGACCCAGTACTTC
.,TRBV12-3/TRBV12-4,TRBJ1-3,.,CASSRTVPGNTIYF,TGTGCCAGCAGTAGGACAGTCCCTGGAAACACCATATATTTT
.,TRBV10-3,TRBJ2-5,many,CASSGGYGTPGLGTQYF,TGTGCCAGCAGTGGAGGGTACGGGACTCCCGGATTAGGGACCCAGTACTTC
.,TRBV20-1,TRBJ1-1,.,CSASLGYSLNTEAFF,TGCAGTGCTAGTCTCGGTTACAGTTTGAACACTGAAGCTTTCTTT
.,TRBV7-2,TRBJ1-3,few,CASTISYPGSGNTIYF,TGTGCCAGCACAATATCGTATCCGGGATCTGGAAACACCATATATTTT
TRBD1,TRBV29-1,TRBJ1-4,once,CSVGTPGQGREKLFF,TGCAGCGTAGGTACTCCGGGACAGGGGAGGGAAAAACTGTTTTTT
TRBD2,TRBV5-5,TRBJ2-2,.,CASSGTSGRANTGELFF,TGTGCCAGCAGCGGGACTAGCGGGAGGGCGAACACCGGGGAGCTGTTTTTT